Below are 5 T cell receptor beta chains sequenced from a single sample in a study of blood T cells in healthy people across ages. A second 7 to 11 cycle PCR used barcoded and J-beta primers. TCRdb analysed the 5' RACE reads with MiXCR anew, one entry per CDR3 protein. The sample holds about 720,000 distinct CDR3 sequences, around a fifth seen once. Sequencing was done on a sample of blood. The receptors were gathered from a man aged 70-80 years in good health.

The rearrangement joins TRBV20-1 to TRBJ2-5, with D perhaps TRBD1 (5 bases). The CDR3 extends over 13 amino acids. With 3 bases removed from V and 5 bases from J, the gap between germline ends came to 13 bases. From germline, CDR1 is DFQATT and CDR2 SNEGSKA (reference sequence). The CDR3 region has the DNA TGCAGTGCTAGTTTCAGGGTCGGGGAGACCCAGTACTTC. The encoded protein is CSASFRVGETQYF.

The V call is TRBV7-2, the J call TRBJ2-3; the match to TRBD2 covers 7 bases. Looked up from germline, CDR1 is SGHTA and CDR2 is FQGNSA. CDR3 length equals 15 residues. The V segment lost 1 base and the J segment 7 bases; nucleotides outside the gene matches: 8. CDR3 loop: CASSLEGTTLHTQYF. In DNA, the CDR3 is TGTGCCAGCAGCTTAGAAGGGACTACCCTCCATACGCAGTATTTT.

As to this clonotype: The junction departs from the called germline gene at one end, perhaps through a read error. The V and J genes are TRBV7-6 and TRBJ2-1, with 8 bases identical to TRBD1. Germline V gene sequence: CDR1 SGHVS, CDR2 FNYEAQ. This CDR3 contains 14 residues. The CDR3 nucleotides read TGTGCCAGCAGCTTCGGACAGGGATTTAATGAGCAGCTCTTC. Translated: CASSFGQGFNEQLF.

This clonotype has just a few counts. V is TRBV5-1 and J is TRBJ1-2, with 7 bases that match TRBD1. This CDR3 region has 13 residues. V lost 6 bases, J lost 8 bases, and 10 bases stayed unmatched. The V gene's germline CDR1 is SGHRS and CDR2 YFSETQ. The CDR3 DNA is TGCGCCAGCACGACCGGGACAGAGATGGGCTACACCTTC. Protein product: CASTTGTEMGYTF.

The CDR3 is CASSLDPSGNTIYF. The CDR3 DNA reads as TGCGCCAGCAGCTTGGACCCCTCTGGAAACACCATATATTTT. V and J are TRBV5-1 and TRBJ1-3; D is unclear. The V end lost 0 bases, the J end lost 0 bases, and 4 bases lay between the germline ends. CDR3 length equals 14 residues. The V gene's germline CDR1 is SGHRS and CDR2 YFSETQ.